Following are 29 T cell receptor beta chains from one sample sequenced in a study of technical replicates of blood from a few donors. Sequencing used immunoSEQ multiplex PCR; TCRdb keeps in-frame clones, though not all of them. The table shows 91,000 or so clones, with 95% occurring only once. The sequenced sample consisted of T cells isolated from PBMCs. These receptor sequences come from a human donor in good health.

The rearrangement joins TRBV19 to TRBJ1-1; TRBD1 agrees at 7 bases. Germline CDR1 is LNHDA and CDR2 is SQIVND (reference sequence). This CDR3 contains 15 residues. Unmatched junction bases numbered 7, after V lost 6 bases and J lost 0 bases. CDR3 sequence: CASRTGFRMNTEAFF. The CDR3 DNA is TGTGCCAGTAGGACAGGGTTTCGGATGAACACTGAAGCTTTCTTT.

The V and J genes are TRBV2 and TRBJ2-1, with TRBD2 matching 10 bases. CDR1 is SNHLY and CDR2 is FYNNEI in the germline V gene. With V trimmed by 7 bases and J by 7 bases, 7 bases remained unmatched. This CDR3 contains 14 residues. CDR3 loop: CASIKRGGKNEQFF. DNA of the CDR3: TGTGCCAGCATAAAGCGGGGGGGAAAGAATGAGCAGTTCTTC.

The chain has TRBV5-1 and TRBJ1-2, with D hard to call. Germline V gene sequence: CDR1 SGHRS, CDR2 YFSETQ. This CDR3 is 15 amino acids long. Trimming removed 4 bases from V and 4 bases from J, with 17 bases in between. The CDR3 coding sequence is TGCGCCAGCAGCCTCCTGGGAGGGCTAGGCTATGGCTACACCTTC. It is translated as CASSLLGGLGYGYTF. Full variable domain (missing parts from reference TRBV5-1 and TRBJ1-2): KAGVTQTPRYLIKTRGQQVTLSCSPISGHRSVSWYQQTPGQGLQFLFEYFSETQRNKGNFPGRFSGRQFSNSRSEMNVSTLELGDSALYLCASSLLGGLGYGYTFGSGTRLTVV.

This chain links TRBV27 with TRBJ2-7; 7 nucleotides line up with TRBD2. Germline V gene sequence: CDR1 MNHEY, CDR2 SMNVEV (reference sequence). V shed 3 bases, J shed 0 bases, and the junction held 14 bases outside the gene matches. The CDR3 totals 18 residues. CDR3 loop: CASSFPPAGVPSSYEQYF. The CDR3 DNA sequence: TGTGCCAGCAGTTTCCCTCCGGCGGGAGTTCCCAGCTCCTACGAGCAGTACTTC.

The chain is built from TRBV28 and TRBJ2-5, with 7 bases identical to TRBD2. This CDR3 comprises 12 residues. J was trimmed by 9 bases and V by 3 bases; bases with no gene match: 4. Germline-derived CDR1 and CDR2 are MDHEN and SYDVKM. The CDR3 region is CASSLGGRAQYF. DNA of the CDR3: TGTGCCAGCAGTTTGGGGGGGAGGGCCCAGTACTTC.

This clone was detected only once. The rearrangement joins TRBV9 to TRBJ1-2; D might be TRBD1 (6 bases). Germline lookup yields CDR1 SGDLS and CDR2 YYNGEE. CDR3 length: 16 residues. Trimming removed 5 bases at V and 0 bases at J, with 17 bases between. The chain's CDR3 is CASRKGGELANYGYTF. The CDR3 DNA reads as TGTGCCAGCAGGAAGGGGGGGGAATTAGCTAACTATGGCTACACCTTC.

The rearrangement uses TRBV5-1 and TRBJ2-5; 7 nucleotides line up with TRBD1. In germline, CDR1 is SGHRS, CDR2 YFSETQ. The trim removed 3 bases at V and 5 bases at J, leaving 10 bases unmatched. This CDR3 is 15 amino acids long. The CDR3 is CASSYTGTDGETQYF. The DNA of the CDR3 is TGCGCCAGCAGCTATACCGGGACAGATGGGGAGACCCAGTACTTC.

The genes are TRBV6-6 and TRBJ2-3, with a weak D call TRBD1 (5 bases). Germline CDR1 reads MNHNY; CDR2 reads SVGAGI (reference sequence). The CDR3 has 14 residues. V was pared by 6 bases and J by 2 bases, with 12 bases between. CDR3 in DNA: TGTGCCAGCAGCCACACAGGATTCACAGATACGCAGTATTTT. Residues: CASSHTGFTDTQYF.

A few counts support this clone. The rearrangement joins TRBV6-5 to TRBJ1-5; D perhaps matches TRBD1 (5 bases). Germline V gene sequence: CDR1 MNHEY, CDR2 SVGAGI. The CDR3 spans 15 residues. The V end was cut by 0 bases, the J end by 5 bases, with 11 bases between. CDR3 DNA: TGTGCCAGCAGTTACTCATCAGGGCTAGATCAGCCCCAGCATTTT. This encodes CASSYSSGLDQPQHF.

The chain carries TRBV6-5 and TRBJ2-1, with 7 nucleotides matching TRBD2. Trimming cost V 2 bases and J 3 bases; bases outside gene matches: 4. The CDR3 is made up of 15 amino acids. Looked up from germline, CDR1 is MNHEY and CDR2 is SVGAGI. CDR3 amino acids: CASSYEASGYNEQFF. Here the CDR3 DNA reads TGTGCCAGCAGTTACGAGGCTAGCGGCTACAATGAGCAGTTCTTC.

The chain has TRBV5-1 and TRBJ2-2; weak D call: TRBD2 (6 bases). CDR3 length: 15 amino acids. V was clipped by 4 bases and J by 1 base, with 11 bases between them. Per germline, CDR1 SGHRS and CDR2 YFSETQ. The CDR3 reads CASSRDSKNTGELFF. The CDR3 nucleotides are TGCGCCAGCAGCCGGGACTCGAAGAACACCGGGGAGCTGTTTTTT.

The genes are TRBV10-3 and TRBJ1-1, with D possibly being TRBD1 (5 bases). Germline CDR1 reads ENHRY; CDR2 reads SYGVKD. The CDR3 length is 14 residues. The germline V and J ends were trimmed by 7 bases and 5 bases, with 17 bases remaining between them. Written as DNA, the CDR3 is TGTGCCATCACGCAGGGAGGAGTTTGGACTGAAGCTTTCTTT. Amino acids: CAITQGGVWTEAFF.

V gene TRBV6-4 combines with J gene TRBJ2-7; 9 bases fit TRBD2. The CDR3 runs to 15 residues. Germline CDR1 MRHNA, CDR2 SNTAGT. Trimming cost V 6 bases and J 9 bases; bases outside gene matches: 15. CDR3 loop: CASRRDAAGGFRQYF. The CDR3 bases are TGTGCCAGCAGAAGGGATGCGGCGGGAGGGTTTCGGCAGTACTTC.

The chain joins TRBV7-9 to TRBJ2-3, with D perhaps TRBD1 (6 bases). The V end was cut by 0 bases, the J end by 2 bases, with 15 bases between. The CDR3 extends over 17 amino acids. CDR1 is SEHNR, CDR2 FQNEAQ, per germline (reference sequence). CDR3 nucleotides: TGTGCCAGCAGCTTAGCTGTACAGGGCATTCTCACAGATACGCAGTATTTT. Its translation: CASSLAVQGILTDTQYF.

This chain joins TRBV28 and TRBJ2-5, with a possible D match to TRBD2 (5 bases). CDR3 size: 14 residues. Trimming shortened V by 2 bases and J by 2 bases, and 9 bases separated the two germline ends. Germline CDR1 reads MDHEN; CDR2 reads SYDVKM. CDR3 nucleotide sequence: TGTGCCAGCAGTTTAGCGGGTCATCAAGAGACCCAGTACTTC. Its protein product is CASSLAGHQETQYF.

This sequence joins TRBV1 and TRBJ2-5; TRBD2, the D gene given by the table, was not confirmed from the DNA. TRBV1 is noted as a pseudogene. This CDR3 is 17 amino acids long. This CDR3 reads CTSSQDPGLAGGQTQYF. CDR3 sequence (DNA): TGCACCAGCAGCCAAGATCCGGGACTAGCGGGAGGGCAGACCCAGTACTTC.

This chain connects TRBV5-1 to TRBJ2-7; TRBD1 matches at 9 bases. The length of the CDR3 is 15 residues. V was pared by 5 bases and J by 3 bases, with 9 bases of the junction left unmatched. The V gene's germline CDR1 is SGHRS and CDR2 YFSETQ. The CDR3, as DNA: TGCGCCAGCAGTCCCGGGACAGGGCTTCTCTACGAGCAGTACTTC. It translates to CASSPGTGLLYEQYF.

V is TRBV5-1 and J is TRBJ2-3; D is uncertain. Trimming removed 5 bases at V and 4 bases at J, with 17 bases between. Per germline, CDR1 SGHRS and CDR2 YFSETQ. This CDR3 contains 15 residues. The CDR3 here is CASRASPTQADTQYF. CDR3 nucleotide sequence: TGCGCCAGCAGAGCGAGCCCAACTCAAGCAGATACGCAGTATTTT. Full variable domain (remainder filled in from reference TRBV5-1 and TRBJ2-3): KAGVTQTPRYLIKTRGQQVTLSCSPISGHRSVSWYQQTPGQGLQFLFEYFSETQRNKGNFPGRFSGRQFSNSRSEMNVSTLELGDSALYLCASRASPTQADTQYFGPGTRLTVL.

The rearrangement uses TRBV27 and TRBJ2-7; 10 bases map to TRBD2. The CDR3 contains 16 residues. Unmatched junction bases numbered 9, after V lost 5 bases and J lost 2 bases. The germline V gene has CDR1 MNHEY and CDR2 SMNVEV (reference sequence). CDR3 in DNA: TGTGCCAGCAGTCCCACCGGTCTAGCGGGAGCCTACGAGCAGTACTTC. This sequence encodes CASSPTGLAGAYEQYF.

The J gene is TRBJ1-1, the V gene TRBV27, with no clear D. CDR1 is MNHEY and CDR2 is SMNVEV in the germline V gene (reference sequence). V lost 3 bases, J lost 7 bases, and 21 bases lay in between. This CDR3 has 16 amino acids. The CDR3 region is CASSLVSGGVGNEAFF. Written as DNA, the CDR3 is TGTGCCAGCAGTTTGGTCAGCGGTGGAGTGGGGAATGAAGCTTTCTTT.

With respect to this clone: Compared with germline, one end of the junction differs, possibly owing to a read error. The CDR3 region is CAISEGNQGGWETQYF. The CDR3 nucleotides read TGTGCCATCAGTGAGGGTAATCAGGGAGGTTGGGAGACCCAGTACTTC. The chain employs TRBV6-1 and TRBJ2-5, with a possible D match to TRBD2 (6 bases). CDR3 size: 16 residues. From germline, CDR1 is MNHNS and CDR2 SASEGT.

The CDR3 loop is CASSLHLFSGNTIYF. The CDR3 DNA reads as TGTGCCAGCAGCTTACACTTGTTCTCTGGAAACACCATATATTTT. The V gene is TRBV7-3, the J gene TRBJ1-3; D is unresolved. The CDR3 is 15 residues long. Per germline, CDR1 SGHTA and CDR2 FQGTGA. Trimming stripped 2 bases from V and 0 bases from J, with 8 bases between.

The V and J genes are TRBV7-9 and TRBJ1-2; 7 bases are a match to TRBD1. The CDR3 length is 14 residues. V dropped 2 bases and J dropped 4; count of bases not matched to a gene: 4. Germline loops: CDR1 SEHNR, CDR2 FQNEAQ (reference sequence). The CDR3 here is CASSLSAGGYGYTF. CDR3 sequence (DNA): TGTGCCAGCAGCTTAAGTGCAGGGGGCTATGGCTACACCTTC.

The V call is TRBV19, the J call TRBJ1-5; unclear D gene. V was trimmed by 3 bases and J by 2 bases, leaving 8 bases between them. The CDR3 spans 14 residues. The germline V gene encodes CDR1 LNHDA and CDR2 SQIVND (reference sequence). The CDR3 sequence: CASSMFSGNQPQHF. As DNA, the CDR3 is TGTGCCAGTAGTATGTTTAGTGGCAATCAGCCCCAGCATTTT.

The CDR3 reads CASSISRRAYNEQFF. The CDR3 coding sequence is TGTGCCAGCAGCATTAGCCGGAGGGCCTACAATGAGCAGTTCTTC. The chain combines TRBV7-9 with TRBJ2-1; D perhaps matches TRBD2 (6 bases). Germline V lookup: CDR1 SEHNR, CDR2 FQNEAQ (reference sequence). The CDR3 spans 15 residues. Trimming removed 5 bases at V and 2 bases at J, with 13 bases between.

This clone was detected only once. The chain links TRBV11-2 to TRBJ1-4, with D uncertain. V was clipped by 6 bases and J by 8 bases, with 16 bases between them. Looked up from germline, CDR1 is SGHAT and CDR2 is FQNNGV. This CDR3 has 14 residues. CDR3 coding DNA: TGTGCCAGCAGTCTCTCGAGGGTAAAGGAAAAACTGTTTTTT. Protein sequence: CASSLSRVKEKLFF.

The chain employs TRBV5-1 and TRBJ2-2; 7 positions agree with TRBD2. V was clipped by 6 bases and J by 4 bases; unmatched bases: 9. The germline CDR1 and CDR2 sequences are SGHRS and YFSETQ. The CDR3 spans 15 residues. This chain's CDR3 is CASTLGGGGTGELFF. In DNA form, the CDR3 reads TGCGCCAGCACCCTTGGCGGGGGAGGCACCGGGGAGCTGTTTTTT.

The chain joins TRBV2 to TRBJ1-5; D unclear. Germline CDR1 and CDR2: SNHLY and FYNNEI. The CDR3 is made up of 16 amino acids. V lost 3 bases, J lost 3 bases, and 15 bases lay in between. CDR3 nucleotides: TGTGCCAGCAGTGATGACACCCTGATTGTCAATCAGCCCCAGCATTTT. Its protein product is CASSDDTLIVNQPQHF. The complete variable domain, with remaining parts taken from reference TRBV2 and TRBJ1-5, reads EPEVTQTPSHQVTQMGQEVILRCVPISNHLYFYWYRQILGQKVEFLVSFYNNEISEKSEIFDDQFSVERPDGSNFTLKIRSTKLEDSAMYFCASSDDTLIVNQPQHFGDGTRLSIL.

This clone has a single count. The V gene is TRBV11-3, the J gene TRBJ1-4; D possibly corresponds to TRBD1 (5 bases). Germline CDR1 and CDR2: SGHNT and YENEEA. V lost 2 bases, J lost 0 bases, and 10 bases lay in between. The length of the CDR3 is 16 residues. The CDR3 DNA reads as TGTGCCAGCAGCTTATTGCAGGGCCCAACTAATGAAAAACTGTTTTTT. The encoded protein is CASSLLQGPTNEKLFF.